The present T cell receptor (beta chain) was sequenced within a study of regulatory T cells in long-lasting Graves disease. Study-wide points: When disease was persistent, TRBV28, TRBJ1-2 and TRBJ2-5 were the favored segments.

Germline V CDR1 and CDR2: SGHDT, YYEEEE. V shed 4 bases, J shed 5 bases, and the junction held 8 bases outside the gene matches. This CDR3 spans 17 amino acids. With respect to this clonotype: Its antigen remains unknown.

As to time point: newly diagnosed GD, antithyroid drugs for less than 3 months. Researchers made the TCR library from RNA that was extracted from PBMCs. Sequencing libraries for TCR beta were prepared with iRepertoire HTBI primers and Arm-PCR of CDR3 regions. One entry per CDR3 protein results from TCRdb running MiXCR on the multiplex PCR reads. There are 400,000 to 500,000 distinct CDR3 sequences in the sample; around 15% occur only once, and roughly a sixth lies in the top ten. These sequences were also reported in another study, on T cells in Graves' hyperthyroidism and ophthalmopathy. That investigation notes: An initial round of RT-PCR targeting the TCR CDR3 relied on the HTBI primer set. Blood samples included most of the expanded thyroid clonotypes exceeding 0.001.

This specimen was peripheral blood mononuclear cells (PBMCs), taken at new diagnosis, from a patient treated with antithyroid drugs. The origin of this receptor is a woman between 50 and 59 years old with Graves disease. This sequence joins TRBV5-6 and TRBJ2-1, with 14 bases that match TRBD2. The CDR3 loop reads CASSLRLAGGINNEQFF. CDR3 in DNA: TGTGCCAGCAGCCTGAGACTAGCGGGAGGGATAAACAATGAGCAGTTCTTC.